Sequencing of this T cell receptor beta chain was carried out in a study of T cell changes during pregnancy in multiple sclerosis. CDR3 length equals 12 residues. Germline V gene data show CDR1 as SEHNR and CDR2 as FQNEAQ (reference sequence). The germline V and J ends were trimmed by 5 bases and 6 bases, with 11 bases remaining between them. Using immunoSEQ multiplex PCR, the repertoire was profiled, and TCRdb retains in-frame clones only, with some absent. The repertoire includes tens of thousands of clones, 85% to 95% of them detected once, and 2% sits in the top ten. This specimen consisted of peripheral blood, obtained in the third trimester of pregnancy. The rearrangement uses TRBV7-9 and TRBJ2-7, with a tentative D call TRBD2 (5 bases). The receptor was derived from a female donor in good health, enrolled as a control in a pregnancy study. The DNA of the CDR3 is TGTGCCAGCAGCCCGCGGACTGCCGAGCAGTACTTC. It encodes CASSPRTAEQYF.